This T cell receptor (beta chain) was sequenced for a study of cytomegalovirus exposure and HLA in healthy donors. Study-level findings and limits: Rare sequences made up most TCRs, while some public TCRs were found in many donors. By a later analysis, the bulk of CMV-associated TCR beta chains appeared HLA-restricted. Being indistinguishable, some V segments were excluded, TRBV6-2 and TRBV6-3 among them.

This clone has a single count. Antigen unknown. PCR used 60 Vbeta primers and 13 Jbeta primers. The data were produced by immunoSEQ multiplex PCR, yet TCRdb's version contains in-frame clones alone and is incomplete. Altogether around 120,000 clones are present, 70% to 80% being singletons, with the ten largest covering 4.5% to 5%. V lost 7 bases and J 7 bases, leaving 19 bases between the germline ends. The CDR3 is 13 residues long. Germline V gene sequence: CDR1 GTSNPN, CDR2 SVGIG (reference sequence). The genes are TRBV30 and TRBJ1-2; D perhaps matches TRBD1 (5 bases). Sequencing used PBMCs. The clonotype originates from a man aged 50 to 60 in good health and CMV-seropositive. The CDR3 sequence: CASQAGGWSGYTF. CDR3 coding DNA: TGTGCCTCCCAGGCGGGGGGTTGGAGTGGCTACACCTTC.